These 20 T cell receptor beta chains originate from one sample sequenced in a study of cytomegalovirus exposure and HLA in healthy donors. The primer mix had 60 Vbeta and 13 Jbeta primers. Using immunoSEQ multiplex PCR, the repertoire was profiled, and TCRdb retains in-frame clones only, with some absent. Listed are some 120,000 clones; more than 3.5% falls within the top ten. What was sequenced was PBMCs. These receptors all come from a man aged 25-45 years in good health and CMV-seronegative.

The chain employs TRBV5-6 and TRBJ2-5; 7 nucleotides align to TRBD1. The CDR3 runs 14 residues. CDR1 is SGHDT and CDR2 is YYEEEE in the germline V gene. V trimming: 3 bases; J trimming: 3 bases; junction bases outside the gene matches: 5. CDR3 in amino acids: CASSSAGTEETQYF. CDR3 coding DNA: TGTGCCAGCAGCTCCGCCGGGACAGAAGAGACCCAGTACTTC.

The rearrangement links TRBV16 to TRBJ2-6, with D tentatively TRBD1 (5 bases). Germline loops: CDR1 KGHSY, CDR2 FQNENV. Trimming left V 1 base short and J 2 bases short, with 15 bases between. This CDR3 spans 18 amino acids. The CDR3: CASSQLLLTEAGANVLTF. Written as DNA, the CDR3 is TGTGCCAGCAGCCAATTACTATTGACAGAAGCTGGGGCCAACGTCCTGACTTTC.

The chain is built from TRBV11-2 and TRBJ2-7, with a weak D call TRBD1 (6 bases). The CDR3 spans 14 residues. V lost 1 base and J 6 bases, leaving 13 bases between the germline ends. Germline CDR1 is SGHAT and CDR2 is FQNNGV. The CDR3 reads CASSLGVIRGEQYF. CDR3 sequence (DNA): TGTGCCAGCAGCTTAGGTGTGATCAGGGGCGAGCAGTACTTC.

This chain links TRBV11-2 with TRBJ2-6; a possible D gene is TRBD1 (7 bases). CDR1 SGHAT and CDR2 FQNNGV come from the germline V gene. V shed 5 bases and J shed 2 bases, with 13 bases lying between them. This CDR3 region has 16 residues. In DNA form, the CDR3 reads TGTGCCAGCAGCCCCATCAGGGGGGCTGGGGCCAACGTCCTGACTTTC. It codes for CASSPIRGAGANVLTF.

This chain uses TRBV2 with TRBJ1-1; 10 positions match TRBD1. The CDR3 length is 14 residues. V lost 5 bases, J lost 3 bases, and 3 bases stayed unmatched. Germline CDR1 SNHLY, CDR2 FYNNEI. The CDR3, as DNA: TGTGCCAGCAGTCCCGGGACAGGGGACACTGAAGCTTTCTTT. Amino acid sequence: CASSPGTGDTEAFF.

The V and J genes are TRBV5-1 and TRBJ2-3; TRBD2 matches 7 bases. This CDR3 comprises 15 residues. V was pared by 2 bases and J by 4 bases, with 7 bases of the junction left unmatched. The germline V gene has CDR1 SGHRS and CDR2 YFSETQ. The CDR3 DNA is TGCGCCAGCAGCTTAGCGGGGATTTCCGCAGATACGCAGTATTTT. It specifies CASSLAGISADTQYF.

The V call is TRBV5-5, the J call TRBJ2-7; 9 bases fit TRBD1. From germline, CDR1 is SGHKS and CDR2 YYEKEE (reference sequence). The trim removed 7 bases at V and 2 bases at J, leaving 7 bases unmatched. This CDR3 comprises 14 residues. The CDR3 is CASRVGQGTYEQYF. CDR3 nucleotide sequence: TGTGCCAGCCGGGTAGGACAGGGGACCTACGAGCAGTACTTC.

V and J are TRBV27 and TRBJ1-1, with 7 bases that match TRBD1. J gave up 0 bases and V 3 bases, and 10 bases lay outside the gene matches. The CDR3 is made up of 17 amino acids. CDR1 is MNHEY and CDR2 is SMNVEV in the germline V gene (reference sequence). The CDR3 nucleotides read TGTGCCAGCAGTTTCTCACCGACAGGGTTGTTGAACACTGAAGCTTTCTTT. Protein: CASSFSPTGLLNTEAFF.

The CDR3 loop is CASSDRTSTEAFF. CDR3 coding DNA: TGTGCCAGCAGTGATCGGACATCCACTGAAGCTTTCTTT. The rearrangement links TRBV6-4 to TRBJ1-1; possibly TRBD1 for D (5 bases). Germline V gives CDR1 MRHNA, CDR2 SNTAGT. The CDR3 is 13 residues long. V was trimmed by 3 bases and J by 4 bases, leaving 9 bases between them.

CDR3 in amino acids: CASSKVDRGPTHGYTF. CDR3 DNA sequence: TGTGCCAGCAGCAAGGTGGACAGGGGGCCTACACATGGCTACACCTTC. This rearrangement joins TRBV21-1 to TRBJ1-2; the table names TRBD1, a call not compared with the DNA. TRBV21-1 represents a pseudogene. The CDR3 is 16 amino acids.

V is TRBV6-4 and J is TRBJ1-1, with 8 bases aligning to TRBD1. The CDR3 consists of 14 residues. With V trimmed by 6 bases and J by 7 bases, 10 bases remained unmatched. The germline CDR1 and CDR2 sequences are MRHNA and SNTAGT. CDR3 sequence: CASREDRGGGEAFF. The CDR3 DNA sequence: TGTGCCAGCAGGGAAGACAGGGGCGGCGGTGAAGCTTTCTTT.

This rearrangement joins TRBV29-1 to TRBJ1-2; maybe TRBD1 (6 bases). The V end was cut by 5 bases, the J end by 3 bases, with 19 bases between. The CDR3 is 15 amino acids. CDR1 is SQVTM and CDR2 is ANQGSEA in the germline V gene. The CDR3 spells CSVQGVQGWDYGYTF. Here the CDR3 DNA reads TGCAGCGTTCAAGGGGTGCAGGGGTGGGACTATGGCTACACCTTC.

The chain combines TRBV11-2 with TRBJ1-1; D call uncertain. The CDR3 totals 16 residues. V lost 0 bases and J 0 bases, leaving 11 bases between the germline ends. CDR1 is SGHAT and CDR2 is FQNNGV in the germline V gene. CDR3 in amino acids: CASSLDGPGMNTEAFF. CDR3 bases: TGTGCCAGCAGCTTAGATGGGCCCGGAATGAACACTGAAGCTTTCTTT.

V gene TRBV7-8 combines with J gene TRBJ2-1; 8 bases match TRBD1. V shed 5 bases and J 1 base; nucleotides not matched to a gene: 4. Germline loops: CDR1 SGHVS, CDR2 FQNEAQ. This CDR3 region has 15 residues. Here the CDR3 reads CASSTQGASYNEQFF. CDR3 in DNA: TGTGCCAGCAGCACGCAGGGGGCATCCTACAATGAGCAGTTCTTC.

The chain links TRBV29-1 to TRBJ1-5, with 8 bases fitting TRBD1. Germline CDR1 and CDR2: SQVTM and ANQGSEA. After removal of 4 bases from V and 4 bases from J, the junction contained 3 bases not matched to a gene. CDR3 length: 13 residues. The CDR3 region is CSVADRVNQPQHF. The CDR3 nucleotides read TGCAGCGTTGCGGACAGGGTAAATCAGCCCCAGCATTTT.

CDR3 nucleotide sequence: TGTGCCAGCAGGAATCAGGGCGCTGGGGCCAACGTCCTGACTTTC. It translates to CASRNQGAGANVLTF. J is TRBJ2-6 and V is TRBV6-5; D is perhaps TRBD1 (5 bases). The CDR3 sequence is 15 residues long. Trimming left V 6 bases short and J 2 bases short, with 11 bases between. Germline V gene sequence: CDR1 MNHEY, CDR2 SVGAGI.

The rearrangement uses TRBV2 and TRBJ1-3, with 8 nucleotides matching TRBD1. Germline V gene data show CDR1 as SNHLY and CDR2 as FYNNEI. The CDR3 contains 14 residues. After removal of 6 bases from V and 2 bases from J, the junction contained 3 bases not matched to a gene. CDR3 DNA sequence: TGTGCCAGCAGCCCACAGGGGGCTGGAAACACCATATATTTT. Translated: CASSPQGAGNTIYF.

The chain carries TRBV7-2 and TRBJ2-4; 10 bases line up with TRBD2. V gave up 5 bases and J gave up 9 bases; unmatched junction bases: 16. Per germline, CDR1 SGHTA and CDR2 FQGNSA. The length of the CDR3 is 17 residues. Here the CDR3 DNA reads TGTGCCAGCAGCCCCGTAGGAACTAGCGGGGTGTCTGGCATTCAGTACTTC. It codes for CASSPVGTSGVSGIQYF.

CDR3 bases: TGTGCCAGCAGCCCCGGACAGGGGATGAACACTGAAGCTTTCTTT. This codes for CASSPGQGMNTEAFF. The V gene is TRBV7-9, the J gene TRBJ1-1; 9 nucleotides match TRBD1. Germline lookup yields CDR1 SEHNR and CDR2 FQNEAQ (reference sequence). CDR3 length: 15 amino acids. V gave up 5 bases and J gave up 0 bases; unmatched junction bases: 4.

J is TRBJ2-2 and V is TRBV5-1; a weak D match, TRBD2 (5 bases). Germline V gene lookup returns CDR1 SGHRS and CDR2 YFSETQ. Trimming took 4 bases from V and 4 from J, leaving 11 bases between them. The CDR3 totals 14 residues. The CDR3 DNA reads TGCGCCAGCAGCGACACTGGAGGCACCGGGGAGCTGTTTTTT. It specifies CASSDTGGTGELFF.